The 4 T cell receptor beta chains reported below all come from one sample, sequenced in a study of shared clonotypes between healthy human individuals. Naivety among CD8 cells was defined by CD45RO negativity and positive CCR7 selection, thereby excluding terminally differentiated effector memory CD45RA+ cells. Using immunoSEQ multiplex PCR, the repertoire was profiled, and TCRdb retains in-frame clones only, with some absent. The sample has hundreds of thousands of clones, just over 90% seen once. The sequenced material came from naive CD8+ T cells sorted from blood. The source is a man younger than 40 in good health.

V gene TRBV28 combines with J gene TRBJ2-7, with no clear D. CDR3 size: 15 residues. Germline CDR1 MDHEN, CDR2 SYDVKM. Deletions cut 2 bases from V and 6 bases from J, with 17 bases between. CDR3 loop: CASSLVPDYSGEQYF. DNA for the CDR3: TGTGCCAGCAGTTTAGTCCCCGATTATTCGGGCGAGCAGTACTTC.

The rearrangement uses TRBV6-5 and TRBJ2-1; D not certain. Germline V gene data show CDR1 as MNHEY and CDR2 as SVGAGI. CDR3 length equals 14 residues. Trimming removed 5 bases at V and 2 bases at J, with 10 bases between. The CDR3: CASSVGSPYNEQFF. CDR3 DNA: TGTGCCAGCAGTGTCGGAAGCCCCTACAATGAGCAGTTCTTC.

This sequence joins TRBV6-5 and TRBJ2-7; D call uncertain. The CDR3 is 13 amino acids. Germline CDR1 MNHEY, CDR2 SVGAGI. Trimming took 6 bases from V and 6 from J, leaving 15 bases between them. Here the CDR3 reads CASRPGPRSEQYF. The CDR3 coding sequence is TGTGCCAGCAGACCCGGGCCCAGGTCCGAGCAGTACTTC.

The chain combines TRBV28 with TRBJ1-1; unclear D gene. CDR1 MDHEN and CDR2 SYDVKM come from the germline V gene. V lost 3 bases, J lost 7 bases, and 12 bases lay in between. The CDR3 contains 13 residues. CDR3 sequence (DNA): TGTGCCAGCAGTTTCCGGGGAGGTGATGAAGCTTTCTTT. Translating it yields CASSFRGGDEAFF.